This T cell receptor beta chain was captured in a study of identical twins. MiXCR, run by TCRdb on the 5' RACE reads, gives a single entry per CDR3 protein. The sample carries about 430,000 distinct CDR3 sequences, approximately 18% recorded once. The junction had 9 bases not matched to a gene; V was cut back by 2 bases and J by 5 bases. The CDR3 is 15 amino acids. Germline CDR1 reads DFQATT; CDR2 reads SNEGSKA (reference sequence). Healthy Caucasians were all of the donors. Findings of the study overall: High-abundance cord blood beta clonotypes had fewer insertions; memory repertoires showed none. Out-of-frame beta chain sequences displayed weaker excess sharing between twins.

A word on this clonotype: The antigen is unknown.

The TCR comes from a man between 50 and 59 years old in good health. The source material was naive T cells sorted from blood. The rearrangement joins TRBV20-1 to TRBJ2-5; 9 bases fit TRBD2. CDR3 sequence (DNA): TGCAGTGCTAGACCGATAGCGGGAGTTGTTGAGACCCAGTACTTC. Protein sequence: CSARPIAGVVETQYF.